Presented here are 31 T cell receptor beta chains from one specimen sequenced in a study of T cells after yellow fever vaccination. From the 5' RACE reads, TCRdb called clonotypes with MiXCR, one entry per CDR3 protein. This table holds nearly 70,000 distinct CDR3 sequences, over 6.5% found once. Sequencing was performed on CD8+ T cells sorted from PBMCs, taken roughly 45 days after the first yellow fever vaccination. The receptors derive from a man younger than 35 who received the YFV17D yellow fever vaccine.

This clonotype showed up many times. This chain joins TRBV6-2 or TRBV6-3 and TRBJ1-5; TRBD1 aligns across 8 bases. Germline V gene data show CDR1 as MNHEY and CDR2 as SVGEGT. The J segment lost 5 bases and the V segment lost 2 bases, leaving 2 bases of the junction unmatched. The CDR3 sequence is 14 residues long. The CDR3 loop is CASSYLTGDQPQHF. CDR3 nucleotide sequence: TGTGCCAGCAGTTACCTGACAGGGGATCAGCCCCAGCATTTT.

This clonotype was picked up many times. The V gene is TRBV7-9, the J gene TRBJ2-4; unclear D gene. The CDR3 extends over 12 amino acids. Trimming shortened V by 4 bases and J by 15 bases, and 16 bases separated the two germline ends. Germline lookup yields CDR1 SEHNR and CDR2 FQNEAQ (reference sequence). In DNA, the CDR3 is TGTGCCAGCAGCTCAACTCCCTATTCCCCGTACTTC. Amino acids: CASSSTPYSPYF.

This clonotype was seen repeatedly, ten times or more. This chain joins TRBV4-2 and TRBJ2-3, with TRBD1 matching over 7 bases. CDR3 length: 16 amino acids. The V gene end was trimmed by 4 bases and the J gene end by 5 bases; junction bases not matched to a gene: 12. Germline V gene sequence: CDR1 LGHNA, CDR2 YNFKEQ. CDR3 protein: CASSLATGEGVDTQYF. The CDR3 region has the DNA TGTGCCAGCAGCCTCGCCACAGGGGAAGGGGTAGATACGCAGTATTTT.

This clonotype came up a few times. The genes are TRBV25-1 and TRBJ2-1; 7 nucleotides align to TRBD2. V lost 0 bases, J lost 7 bases, and 6 bases stayed unmatched. Germline assignment: CDR1 MGHDK and CDR2 SYGVNS. This CDR3 comprises 15 residues. CDR3 amino acids: CASSEYLGRVNEQFF. Here the CDR3 DNA reads TGTGCCAGCAGTGAATATTTGGGGAGGGTGAATGAGCAGTTCTTC.

This clonotype has at least ten counts. The V gene is TRBV4-1, the J gene TRBJ1-4; the match to TRBD1 covers 7 bases. Germline values: CDR1 MGHRA, CDR2 YSYEKL. The CDR3 totals 16 residues. V was clipped by 0 bases and J by 3 bases; unmatched bases: 4. The CDR3 protein is CASSQEGTGANEKLFF. As DNA, the CDR3 is TGCGCCAGCAGCCAAGAGGGAACAGGGGCTAATGAAAAACTGTTTTTT.

J is TRBJ1-1 and V is TRBV20-1; a weak D match, TRBD1 (6 bases). CDR1 is DFQATT, CDR2 SNEGSKA, per germline (reference sequence). With 6 bases removed from V and 1 base from J, the gap between germline ends came to 12 bases. This CDR3 has 13 amino acids. CDR3 sequence reads: CSADQGQNTEAFF. In DNA, the CDR3 is TGCAGTGCGGACCAGGGGCAGAACACTGAAGCTTTCTTT.

The chain is built from TRBV2 and TRBJ2-1; D tentatively reads TRBD1 or TRBD2 (5 bases each). Germline-derived CDR1 and CDR2 are SNHLY and FYNNEI. This CDR3 is built from 16 residues. Trimming cost V 7 bases and J 0 bases, with 16 bases left between them. This chain's CDR3 is CASMTPGAFSYNEQFF. DNA of the CDR3: TGTGCCAGCATGACGCCCGGGGCCTTCTCCTACAATGAGCAGTTCTTC.

This clonotype has just a few counts. This chain's CDR3 is CASSPGLAGGNTGELFF. Written as DNA, the CDR3 is TGTGCCAGCAGCCCCGGACTAGCGGGGGGGAACACCGGGGAGCTGTTTTTT. The chain has TRBV4-2 and TRBJ2-2; 14 nucleotides agree with TRBD2. Germline V gives CDR1 LGHNA, CDR2 YNFKEQ. This CDR3 region has 17 residues. V trimming: 4 bases; J trimming: 1 base; junction bases outside the gene matches: 2.

Many counts were recorded for this clonotype. This chain joins TRBV7-9 and TRBJ2-1; 7 bases align to TRBD2. V was pared by 5 bases and J by 0 bases, with 4 bases of the junction left unmatched. CDR3 length: 15 amino acids. Germline CDR1 SEHNR, CDR2 FQNEAQ (reference sequence). CDR3: CASSAGTTSYNEQFF. CDR3 bases: TGTGCCAGCAGCGCCGGGACTACCTCCTACAATGAGCAGTTCTTC.

This clonotype occurred many times. This rearrangement joins TRBV7-2 to TRBJ2-1; 8 bases match TRBD2. The length of the CDR3 is 16 residues. Trimming removed 1 base from V and 3 bases from J; junction bases left unmatched: 5. Germline V gives CDR1 SGHTA, CDR2 FQGNSA. The CDR3 bases are TGTGCCAGCAGCTTAGTTGCGGGGGGACTCTACAATGAGCAGTTCTTC. Translating gives CASSLVAGGLYNEQFF.

With respect to this clonotype: A much larger clone sits a single nucleotide away, making a read error possible. This chain links TRBV5-6 with TRBJ2-3; D possibly corresponds to TRBD2 (6 bases). This CDR3 is built from 15 residues. Germline loops: CDR1 SGHDT, CDR2 YYEEEE. CDR3 sequence: CASSPWGGGPDTRYF. The CDR3 region has the DNA TGTGCCAGCAGCCCTTGGGGCGGAGGGCCAGATACGCGGTATTTT. Looking up the rest from reference TRBV5-6 and TRBJ2-3 gives the full variable domain: DAGVTQSPTHLIKTRGQQVTLRCSPKSGHDTVSWYQQALGQGPQFIFQYYEEEERQRGNFPDRFSGHQFPNYSSELNVNALLLGDSALYLCASSPWGGGPDTRYFGPGTRLTVL.

About this clonotype: A much larger clone lies one base from this, so it may be a read error. The chain uses TRBV7-8 and TRBJ2-5; no clear D. Trimming removed 1 base from V and 5 bases from J, with 8 bases in between. This CDR3 has 13 residues. The germline gives CDR1 SGHVS, CDR2 FQNEAQ. CDR3 loop: CASSLEGSETQYF. As DNA, the CDR3 is TGTGCCAGCAGCTTAGAGGGATCGGAGACCCAGTACTTC.

The chain has TRBV24-1 and TRBJ2-7; TRBD1 matches at 8 bases. From germline, CDR1 is KGHDR and CDR2 SFDVKD. This CDR3 is 17 amino acids long. J gave up 3 bases and V 7 bases, and 16 bases lay outside the gene matches. As DNA, the CDR3 is TGTGCCACCAGAGACCGGGACAGGTATAATTTCGGCTACGAGCAGTACGTC. This gives the protein CATRDRDRYNFGYEQYV.

The table lists this clonotype with many counts. The J gene is TRBJ2-2, the V gene TRBV7-9, with D uncertain. The CDR3 runs 14 residues. Germline V gene sequence: CDR1 SEHNR, CDR2 FQNEAQ (reference sequence). V lost 5 bases and J lost 4, with 11 bases in between. The CDR3 sequence: CASSTSASTGELFF. CDR3 sequence (DNA): TGTGCCAGCAGCACATCAGCCTCCACCGGGGAGCTGTTTTTT. Full variable domain (rest looked up from reference TRBV7-9 and TRBJ2-2): DTGVSQNPRHKITKRGQNVTFRCDPISEHNRLYWYRQTLGQGPEFLTYFQNEAQLEKSRLLSDRFSAERPKGSFSTLEIQRTEQGDSAMYLCASSTSASTGELFFGEGSRLTVL.

There are many counts of this clonotype. The chain has TRBV20-1 and TRBJ2-1, with a weak D call TRBD2 (5 bases). Germline CDR1 and CDR2: DFQATT and SNEGSKA (reference sequence). CDR3 size: 14 residues. V dropped 4 bases and J dropped 0 bases, with 10 bases sitting between them. In nucleotides, the CDR3 is TGCAGTGCTATCGGGGAGAGCTCCTACAATGAGCAGTTCTTC. This gives the protein CSAIGESSYNEQFF.

The table lists this clonotype with many counts. This rearrangement joins TRBV7-9 to TRBJ1-4, with D maybe TRBD1 (6 bases). Trimming pared 4 bases from V and 10 bases from J, leaving 13 bases between. The CDR3 is made up of 13 amino acids. CDR1 is SEHNR, CDR2 FQNEAQ, per germline (reference sequence). CDR3: CASSSDSRGKLFF. The CDR3 DNA is TGTGCCAGCAGCTCGGACAGCCGCGGAAAACTGTTTTTT.

This clonotype was recorded many times. CDR3: CSARDVDFTSPNTGELFF. The CDR3 bases are TGCAGTGCTAGAGACGTGGATTTTACAAGTCCGAACACCGGGGAGCTGTTTTTT. The chain recombines TRBV20-1 with TRBJ2-2, with D unresolved. This CDR3 has 18 residues. The germline V gene encodes CDR1 DFQATT and CDR2 SNEGSKA (reference sequence). The V end was cut by 0 bases, the J end by 0 bases, with 17 bases between.

This clonotype was observed a few times. The J gene is TRBJ1-1, the V gene TRBV4-3; 8 bases map to TRBD1. V shed 4 bases and J 4 bases; nucleotides not matched to a gene: 8. Germline values: CDR1 LGHNA, CDR2 YSLEER. The CDR3 totals 15 residues. The DNA for the CDR3 is TGCGCCAGCAGCCCGATCACCAGGGGGCCCACTGAAGCTTTCTTT. Translation gives CASSPITRGPTEAFF.

This clonotype was found many times. The chain recombines TRBV4-1 with TRBJ2-7, with D perhaps TRBD1 (6 bases). Between the trimmed V and J ends, which lost 1 base and 2 bases, there was a span of 6 bases. Germline V CDR1 and CDR2: MGHRA, YSYEKL. The CDR3 totals 13 residues. The CDR3 sequence is CASSQGQAYEQYF. The CDR3 bases are TGCGCCAGCAGCCAAGGACAGGCCTACGAGCAGTACTTC.

This clonotype was seen repeatedly, ten times or more. The V call is TRBV5-1, the J call TRBJ2-1, with unresolved D. Germline lookup yields CDR1 SGHRS and CDR2 YFSETQ. Trimming removed 4 bases from V and 6 bases from J, with 11 bases in between. The CDR3 is 13 residues long. This CDR3 is CASSPYPTNEQFF. CDR3 nucleotide sequence: TGCGCCAGCAGCCCATATCCCACCAATGAGCAGTTCTTC.

V usage is TRBV15 and J usage is TRBJ1-6; 11 nucleotides align to TRBD1. The CDR3 covers 17 residues. V shed 1 base, J shed 10 bases, and the junction held 9 bases outside the gene matches. Germline V CDR1 and CDR2: LNHNV, YYDKDF (reference sequence). CDR3 in amino acids: CATSRALGQGARSPLHF. The CDR3 DNA reads TGTGCCACCAGCAGAGCCCTTGGACAGGGGGCAAGGTCACCCCTCCACTTT.

The table lists this clonotype with a few counts. The chain recombines TRBV12-3 or TRBV12-4 with TRBJ1-1; maybe TRBD1 (5 bases). The germline V and J ends were trimmed by 7 bases and 10 bases, with 19 bases remaining between them. CDR3 length: 13 residues. DNA of the CDR3: TGTGCCAGCATCTCTGGGGGACTGGGTGGAGCTTTCTTT. Its translation is CASISGGLGGAFF.

This clonotype was picked up a small number of times. The chain combines TRBV7-2 with TRBJ2-7; possibly TRBD2 for D (6 bases). CDR1 and CDR2 (germline): SGHTA, FQGNSA. This CDR3 is built from 15 residues. Trimming took off 5 bases at V and 0 bases at J, with 14 bases between the two ends. The CDR3 coding sequence is TGTGCCAGCAGCGTTCCCGGGGGTTTCTCCTACGAGCAGTACTTC. As protein: CASSVPGGFSYEQYF.

This clonotype has at least ten counts. The chain is built from TRBV4-1 and TRBJ1-1; D uncertain. Germline assignment: CDR1 MGHRA and CDR2 YSYEKL. There are 13 residues in the CDR3. V lost 3 bases and J lost 4, with 9 bases in between. The CDR3 sequence: CASSHGPGTEAFF. DNA of the CDR3: TGCGCCAGCAGCCACGGCCCGGGCACTGAAGCTTTCTTT.

This clonotype was picked up many times. V gene TRBV27 combines with J gene TRBJ2-1; D ambiguous. There are 12 residues in the CDR3. The ends were cut back, 4 bases at V and 8 bases at J, with 9 bases in the middle. Germline loops: CDR1 MNHEY, CDR2 SMNVEV (reference sequence). The CDR3 DNA follows: TGTGCCAGCAGTTCCCAGGCCCATGAGCAGTTCTTC. Protein sequence: CASSSQAHEQFF.

This clonotype was found a few times. The V gene is TRBV20-1, the J gene TRBJ2-3, with D possibly TRBD1 on 6 matching bases. The V end was cut by 3 bases, the J end by 4 bases, with 14 bases between. This CDR3 region has 14 residues. Germline CDR1 DFQATT, CDR2 SNEGSKA (reference sequence). The CDR3 spells CSASGGRGSDTQYF. The CDR3 nucleotides read TGCAGTGCTAGTGGTGGTAGGGGGTCAGATACGCAGTATTTT.

This clonotype was found many times. The V and J genes are TRBV4-3 and TRBJ2-5; 9 bases agree with TRBD1. Germline CDR1 LGHNA, CDR2 YSLEER. V lost 3 bases, J lost 5 bases, and 4 bases stayed unmatched. The CDR3 consists of 14 residues. CDR3: CASSQGTGRETQYF. The CDR3 nucleotides read TGCGCCAGCAGCCAGGGGACAGGGCGGGAGACCCAGTACTTC.

Only a few counts were recorded for this clonotype. The gene calls are TRBV6-5 and TRBJ1-6; D gene unclear. Germline CDR1 is MNHEY and CDR2 is SVGAGI. CDR3 length equals 17 residues. The V end was cut by 5 bases, the J end by 0 bases, with 14 bases between. CDR3 nucleotide sequence: TGTGCCAGCAGTCACCCCCCCCTAGACTCCTATAATTCACCCCTCCACTTT. Translated, it gives CASSHPPLDSYNSPLHF.

In its sample, this clonotype was seen many times. J is TRBJ2-1 and V is TRBV7-6, with a weak D call TRBD2 (6 bases). From germline, CDR1 is SGHVS and CDR2 FNYEAQ. The CDR3 extends over 17 amino acids. Trimming cost V 1 base and J 2 bases, with 15 bases left between them. The CDR3 is CASSLDVDWGAYNEQFF. The CDR3 DNA is TGTGCCAGCAGCTTAGACGTGGATTGGGGGGCCTACAATGAGCAGTTCTTC.

V gene TRBV5-6 combines with J gene TRBJ2-6; D is unclear. The V gene lost 1 base and the J gene lost 2 bases, with 7 bases spanning the gap. Germline CDR1 reads SGHDT; CDR2 reads YYEEEE. CDR3 length equals 15 residues. The CDR3 here is CASSLSGAGANVLTF. CDR3 bases: TGTGCCAGCAGCTTGTCTGGGGCTGGGGCCAACGTCCTGACTTTC.

The chain employs TRBV5-1 and TRBJ2-1; the match to TRBD1 covers 10 bases. CDR1 SGHRS and CDR2 YFSETQ come from the germline V gene. The CDR3 is 14 residues long. After removal of 3 bases from V and 5 bases from J, the junction contained 2 bases not matched to a gene. The CDR3 loop reads CASSWTGGHNEQFF. CDR3 nucleotide sequence: TGCGCCAGCAGCTGGACAGGGGGGCACAATGAGCAGTTCTTC. The full variable domain, rest sourced from reference TRBV5-1 and TRBJ2-1, is KAGVTQTPRYLIKTRGQQVTLSCSPISGHRSVSWYQQTPGQGLQFLFEYFSETQRNKGNFPGRFSGRQFSNSRSEMNVSTLELGDSALYLCASSWTGGHNEQFFGPGTRLTVL.